The clone carrying this T cell receptor beta chain came up a few times. The antigen remains unidentified. The CDR3 is 11 amino acids. The V gene's germline CDR1 is SGHKS and CDR2 YYEKEE (reference sequence). V lost 0 bases and J 5 bases, leaving 3 bases between the germline ends. Arm-PCR with iRepertoire HTBI primers amplified the CDR3 regions for these TCR beta libraries. TCRdb passed the multiplex PCR reads through MiXCR, listing each CDR3 protein once. The sample yields roughly 500,000 distinct CDR3 sequences, about a fifth seen once. The data derive from a study of regulatory T cells in long-lasting Graves disease. Study-level points and caveats: Persistent disease preferred TRBV28, TRBJ1-2 and TRBJ2-5.

Noted time point: persistent/refractory GD, antithyroid drugs over 5 years with positive TRAb. With RNA extracted from PBMCs as input, the TCR library was made. EDTA tubes held roughly 9 milliliters of peripheral blood from each patient. The sequenced sample was peripheral blood mononuclear cells (PBMCs), obtained when the disease was refractory, from a patient treated with antithyroid drugs. This sequence was found in a female donor with Graves disease. The V and J genes are TRBV5-5 and TRBJ2-7; D ambiguous. Here the CDR3 reads CASSLDHEQYF. The CDR3 DNA reads TGTGCCAGCAGCTTGGACCACGAGCAGTACTTC. Full variable domain (rest looked up from reference TRBV5-5 and TRBJ2-7): DAGVTQSPTHLIKTRGQQVTLRCSPISGHKSVSWYQQVLGQGPQFIFQYYEKEERGRGNFPDRFSARQFPNYSSELNVNALLLGDSALYLCASSLDHEQYFGPGTRLTVT.